What follows are 8 T cell receptor beta chains derived from one specimen sequenced in a study of regulatory T cells in long-lasting Graves disease. Sequencing libraries for TCR beta were prepared with iRepertoire HTBI primers and Arm-PCR of CDR3 regions. TCRdb re-derived calls from the multiplex PCR reads in MiXCR, one entry per CDR3 protein. The sample comprises about 460,000 distinct CDR3 sequences, approximately 15% of which are singletons, and approximately 19% rests with the top ten. As to time point: newly diagnosed GD, antithyroid drugs for less than 3 months. RNA isolated from PBMCs was used to make the TCR library. The data were also submitted as part of a second study, on T cells in Graves' hyperthyroidism and ophthalmopathy.

The starting material was peripheral blood mononuclear cells (PBMCs), obtained at new diagnosis, from a patient treated with antithyroid drugs. The source of these receptors is a woman aged 50 to 60 with Graves disease.

This clonotype has ten or more counts. The CDR3 DNA sequence: TGTGCCAGCAGCGTAGGGGGCAGCTCCTACGAGCAGTACTTC. Protein: CASSVGGSSYEQYF. The chain employs TRBV9 and TRBJ2-7, with D possibly being TRBD1 (5 bases). The V end was cut by 0 bases, the J end by 0 bases, with 7 bases between. CDR1 and CDR2 from the germline V gene are SGDLS and YYNGEE. This CDR3 has 14 residues.

This clonotype has only a few counts. The V gene is TRBV19, the J gene TRBJ2-6; possible D gene TRBD2, 5 bases. V gave up 1 base and J gave up 4 bases, with 8 bases separating them. Per germline, CDR1 LNHDA and CDR2 SQIVND (reference sequence). The CDR3 consists of 15 residues. CDR3 sequence (DNA): TGTGCCAGTAGTATAGGAGGGTCCGGGGCCAACGTCCTGACTTTC. Translation gives CASSIGGSGANVLTF.

This clonotype was seen at least ten times. The rearrangement joins TRBV2 to TRBJ2-1; D gene uncertain. The germline CDR1 and CDR2 sequences are SNHLY and FYNNEI. CDR3 length: 10 amino acids. V was shortened by 5 bases and J by 7 bases, with 3 bases between the two germline ends. CDR3 amino acids: CASSLNEQFF. CDR3 bases: TGTGCCAGCAGTTTAAATGAGCAGTTCTTC.

This clonotype has a handful of counts. A much larger clone differs by one base, so this may be a read error. The rearrangement links TRBV12-3 or TRBV12-4 to TRBJ1-2; weak D call: TRBD1 (5 bases). CDR3 size: 15 residues. The CDR3 spells CTSSLALGRDYGYTF. CDR3 DNA sequence: TGTACCAGCAGTTTAGCGCTGGGGCGCGACTATGGCTACACCTTC.

The chain couples TRBV19 to TRBJ1-2; D might be TRBD1 (5 bases). The germline CDR1 and CDR2 sequences are LNHDA and SQIVND (reference sequence). Deletions cut 9 bases from V and 7 bases from J, with 18 bases between. The CDR3 spans 13 residues. CDR3 nucleotide sequence: TGTGCCAGCCGAGTGGGGGTGACCGCTGGCTACACCTTC. Residues: CASRVGVTAGYTF.

Worth noting for this clonotype: It is likely a read error: a sequence one base away is far more abundant. The chain uses TRBV5-1 and TRBJ2-5; D is unresolved. The better agreement between TRBJ2-7 and the DNA end casts doubt on the J call. CDR3 size: 15 residues. The germline V gene has CDR1 SGHRS and CDR2 YFSETQ. CDR3: CASSVLSGSPYEQYF. In nucleotides, the CDR3 is TGCGCCAGCAGCGTACTATCGGGCTCACCCTACGAGCAGTACTTC.

The chain joins TRBV9 to TRBJ1-2; D not resolved. Germline V CDR1 and CDR2: SGDLS, YYNGEE. This CDR3 comprises 15 residues. Trimming stripped 3 bases from V and 1 base from J, with 13 bases between. Written as DNA, the CDR3 is TGTGCCAGCAGCGAAGGACCCGGGGATAACTATGGCTACACCTTC. It is translated as CASSEGPGDNYGYTF.

This clonotype was counted at least ten times. The J gene is TRBJ1-1, the V gene TRBV20-1, with unresolved D. V dropped 4 bases and J dropped 0 bases, with 9 bases sitting between them. This CDR3 spans 13 amino acids. Germline assignment: CDR1 DFQATT and CDR2 SNEGSKA (reference sequence). CDR3 sequence reads: CSANPDLNTEAFF. CDR3 nucleotides: TGCAGTGCTAACCCTGACTTGAACACTGAAGCTTTCTTT.